This T cell receptor (beta chain) was documented in a study of molecular identifiers for immune sequencing clone quantification (dated by TCRdb to the late 2010s). Broadly, across the study: For a replicate experiment, the RNA from either 20,000 or 100,000 naive CD8 T cells was divided into five aliquots, and four of those aliquots went on to sequencing. This methods study benchmarked molecular-identifier clustering-based TCR repertoire sequencing (MIDCIRS) and TCR RNA copy counting, using CD8 T cells to do so.

Library preparation was by PCR. Instrument used: Illumina HiSeq 4000. Bulk TCR libraries were made following a previously described method, with the TCR primers given in Table S5. Purification of total RNA was performed with the Qiagen AllPrep DNA/RNA kit. Before analysis, reads from multiple sequencing runs of one library were combined. As for the original processing: Reads were retained only if their TCR constant sequence matched exactly, and those retained reads were trimmed to 150 nt and grouped according to their 12-nt molecular barcodes. Reads in each barcode group were sub-clustered using a 15% Levenshtein threshold, and a quality-weighted consensus sequence was built for each RNA molecule. Non-functional sequences were removed, as were lower-count sequences one edit away from another. On the basis of fitting two negative binomial distributions, barcode sub-clusters with fewer than 20% of the maximum read count were discarded. Using fastp trimming at Q25 and MiXCR clonotype assembly, TCRdb reanalyzed the public sequencing data and kept in-frame beta chains. Rows merge per CDR3 protein into single entries with the most common DNA and genes. The authors' filters were not applied to this entry. The sample records about 320,000 distinct CDR3 sequences, about 20% of which are singletons. The ten biggest clones cover 0.81% of the sample.

Relative to germline, V is missing 11 bases and J is missing 1 base, with 6 bases of the junction outside any gene match. CDR1 and CDR2 were assigned from the germline V gene as ENHRY and SYGVKD. Including cysteine and phenylalanine, the CDR3 has 13 amino acids. This entry keeps only the CDR3 DNA: 39 bases, framed from base 1. Here is what the overall study found, with its caveats: In CMV-specific effector cells, clones with more than 20 RNA copies accounted for over 99% of molecules, whereas in naive cells such clones accounted for under 1%. Modeling indicated about 3 TCR RNA copies recovered per cell, compared with around 10 by digital PCR, which implies a capture efficiency of about 27%. Highly expanded clone sizes could be underestimated if identical TCR molecules share a barcode. The naive libraries included spiked-in Jurkat TCR RNA (around 9 copies' worth), and this Jurkat TCR RNA is not part of the donor repertoire. Without barcode sub-clustering, chimeric consensus sequences inflated TCR diversity; chimeras reached as high as 47%. Even against a background of 750,000 to 1,000,000 naive CD8 T cells, spiked-in Jurkat TCR RNA amounting to a single cell's worth was reported to be detectable.

To note about this clonotype: The clone's antigen remains unknown. No much larger clone is present one base from it, and per-base qualities are unavailable.

Libraries of naive CD8 T cells were built from approximately 20,000 to 1,000,000 sorted cells, with 10%, 30% or 50% of the purified RNA used. Naive CD8 T cells were FACS-sorted as CD8+CD4-CCR7+CD45RA+ on a BD FACSAria II into RLT Plus buffer. To test detection sensitivity, Jurkat RNA equivalent to more than eight TCR copies was spiked into samples of about 19,000-1,100,000 naive CD8 T cells. Enrichment of CD8 T cells was performed with RosetteSep CD8+ T Cell Enrichment Cocktail and Ficoll-Paque, after which ACK red cell lysis was carried out. The rearrangement combines TRBV10-3 with TRBJ2-3; TRBD2 matches 7 bases in the middle. Specimen: naive CD8+ T cells from blood, with Jurkat cell RNA spiked in. According to the study, the label for this sample's cell subset or site signals: FACS-sorted CD8+CD4-CCR7+CD45RA+ naive T cells. The sequence came from a human donor in good health. Some libraries in this study had Jurkat cell RNA spiked in. The base sequence is TGTGCCGCCCGGGGGGTGGGCACAGATACGCAGTATTTT. This is translated as CAARGVGTDTQYF.